Each of the 8 T cell receptor beta chains below was sequenced from the same sample in a study of T cell responses to AZD1222 COVID-19 vaccine. TCRdb's table, derived via immunoSEQ multiplex PCR, lists solely in-frame clones and lacks some. The top ten hold about 5.3% of the sample, which has 120,000 to 150,000 clones, under 95% seen once. The sample was peripheral blood, taken on day 0 of AZD1222 vaccination. The receptors originated from an adult in good health.

The V gene is TRBV20-1, the J gene TRBJ1-6; D is perhaps TRBD1 (6 bases). The CDR3 has 14 amino acids. CDR1 and CDR2 (germline): DFQATT, SNEGSKA (reference sequence). V lost 3 bases and J 7 bases, leaving 13 bases between the germline ends. CDR3 in DNA: TGCAGTGCTAGTCGCGACAGGCTCAATTCACCCCTCCACTTT. This gives the protein CSASRDRLNSPLHF.

The gene calls are TRBV7-6 and TRBJ2-7; TRBD2 matches at 10 bases. Germline V gene sequence: CDR1 SGHVS, CDR2 FNYEAQ. The trim removed 5 bases at V and 3 bases at J, leaving 7 bases unmatched. CDR3 length equals 15 residues. The CDR3 sequence: CASSPSGRGHYEQYF. CDR3 bases: TGTGCCAGCAGCCCAAGCGGGAGGGGACACTACGAGCAGTACTTC.

This clone was recorded only once. The rearrangement joins TRBV28 to TRBJ2-7, with 7 bases aligning to TRBD1. J was trimmed by 2 bases and V by 7 bases; bases with no gene match: 20. The V gene's germline CDR1 is MDHEN and CDR2 SYDVKM. The CDR3 covers 18 residues. CDR3 amino acids: CASNSPLKSTGKTYEQYF. CDR3 sequence (DNA): TGTGCCAGCAATTCCCCCCTTAAATCGACAGGGAAAACCTACGAGCAGTACTTC.

The sample holds one count of this clone. V is TRBV25-1 and J is TRBJ1-6; a weak D match, TRBD1 (6 bases). V was pared by 3 bases and J by 6 bases, with 9 bases between. Germline CDR1 and CDR2: MGHDK and SYGVNS. The CDR3 length is 14 residues. CDR3 amino acids: CASSETGSNSPLHF. The CDR3 region has the DNA TGTGCCAGCAGTGAGACAGGCTCTAATTCACCCCTCCACTTT.

The chain uses TRBV5-1 and TRBJ1-4, with unresolved D. V lost 2 bases and J lost 6, with 11 bases in between. Germline V gene lookup returns CDR1 SGHRS and CDR2 YFSETQ. This CDR3 is 14 amino acids long. Here the CDR3 reads CASSFTDSDEKLFF. Written as DNA, the CDR3 is TGCGCCAGCAGCTTCACCGACTCAGATGAAAAACTGTTTTTT. Full variable domain (rest looked up from reference TRBV5-1 and TRBJ1-4): KAGVTQTPRYLIKTRGQQVTLSCSPISGHRSVSWYQQTPGQGLQFLFEYFSETQRNKGNFPGRFSGRQFSNSRSEMNVSTLELGDSALYLCASSFTDSDEKLFFGSGTQLSVL.

The chain employs TRBV3-1 (or the pseudogene TRBV3-2) and TRBJ2-1, with TRBD1 matching 10 bases. CDR3 size: 14 residues. CDR1 is LGHDT and CDR2 is YNNKEL in the germline V gene (reference sequence). With V trimmed by 4 bases and J by 7 bases, 4 bases remained unmatched. In nucleotides, the CDR3 is TGTGCCAGCAGCCCCCCGGGACAGGGGAATGAGCAGTTCTTC. Translated, it gives CASSPPGQGNEQFF.

The V and J genes are TRBV5-6 and TRBJ2-4; 8 bases are shared with TRBD2. The length of the CDR3 is 14 residues. Trimming removed 4 bases from V and 5 bases from J; junction bases left unmatched: 5. Germline values: CDR1 SGHDT, CDR2 YYEEEE. The CDR3 nucleotides read TGTGCCAGCAGCGTGGGACTAGTCCAAAACATTCAGTACTTC. Translation: CASSVGLVQNIQYF.

This clone showed up just once. The chain couples TRBV2 to TRBJ1-5, with 8 bases fitting TRBD1. The CDR3 has 15 amino acids. Unmatched junction bases numbered 5, after V lost 6 bases and J lost 1 base. Looked up from germline, CDR1 is SNHLY and CDR2 is FYNNEI. The CDR3 DNA is TGTGCCAGCAGCCAACAGGGGGAAAGCAATCAGCCCCAGCATTTT. This translates into CASSQQGESNQPQHF.